The 5 T cell receptor beta chains given below trace back to one sample, sequenced in a study of PD-L1 blockade in urothelial cancer. Stated time point: peripheral blood 6 weeks after treatment start. The assay was immunoSEQ multiplex PCR, and TCRdb's table has in-frame clones only and misses some. The sample holds 53,000 or so clones; 88% are singletons and the top ten take less than 2.5%. The material was PBMCs, obtained around atezolizumab (anti-PD-L1) treatment. The receptors were sampled from a man in his fifties or sixties with urothelial cancer.

Concerning this clone: The same CDR3 arises from other DNA sequences in this sample as well. The gene calls are TRBV28 and TRBJ1-1, with a tentative D call TRBD1 (6 bases). Between the trimmed V and J ends, which lost 5 bases and 1 base, there was a span of 8 bases. CDR3 length equals 13 residues. Germline values: CDR1 MDHEN, CDR2 SYDVKM. The CDR3: CASSLGGNTEAFF. CDR3 nucleotide sequence: TGTGCCAGCAGTCTAGGGGGGAACACTGAAGCTTTCTTT.

The count of this clone is one. V and J are TRBV19 and TRBJ1-5; 7 nucleotides align to TRBD1. V was clipped by 11 bases and J by 2 bases; unmatched bases: 12. Looked up from germline, CDR1 is LNHDA and CDR2 is SQIVND (reference sequence). The CDR3 consists of 15 residues. As DNA, the CDR3 is TGTGCCGCACAGGGGATTAAATTGGGCAATCAGCCCCAGCATTTT. Its protein is CAAQGIKLGNQPQHF.

V is TRBV7-9 and J is TRBJ1-6; TRBD1 agrees at 9 bases. V trimming: 5 bases; J trimming: 10 bases; junction bases outside the gene matches: 9. Looked up from germline, CDR1 is SEHNR and CDR2 is FQNEAQ (reference sequence). The CDR3 sequence is 15 residues long. The CDR3 coding sequence is TGTGCCAGCAGCCTGGGACAGGGTGTTAGGTCACCCCTCCACTTT. Its protein is CASSLGQGVRSPLHF.

The chain is built from TRBV18 and TRBJ2-7, with 7 bases identical to TRBD1. The CDR3 has 15 residues. Germline-derived CDR1 and CDR2 are KGHSH and LQKENI. V lost 0 bases, J lost 2 bases, and 4 bases stayed unmatched. CDR3 DNA sequence: TGTGCCAGCTCACCACCACAGGGGTTCCCCTACGAGCAGTACTTC. Translated: CASSPPQGFPYEQYF.

The J gene is TRBJ2-7, the V gene TRBV6-5; TRBD1 is a possible D gene (5 bases). CDR1 is MNHEY, CDR2 SVGAGI, per germline. The CDR3 has 15 amino acids. V was trimmed by 4 bases and J by 4 bases, leaving 17 bases between them. This CDR3 reads CASSSTAFFPYEQYF. The CDR3 bases are TGTGCCAGCAGTTCGACAGCTTTTTTCCCTTACGAGCAGTACTTC.